This section outlines one TCR beta chain sequence together with its context. Its antigen remains unidentified. The data are from a study of T cell repertoires in cytomegalovirus infection. Study results and limitations: CMV-specific HLA-C-restricted TCR beta clonotypes dominated the ex vivo response.

TCRdb reprocessed the reads with MiXCR, giving one entry per CDR3 protein. The profile shows roughly 190,000 distinct CDR3 sequences, 9.5% of them singletons. The CDR3 has 13 amino acids. Per the germline V gene, CDR1 is SEHNR and CDR2 is FQNEAQ (reference sequence). Trimming at V came to 5 bases and at J to 3 bases, leaving 4 bases not matched to a gene. The sequenced material came from PBMCs. This receptor was taken from a human donor in good health (CMV status not recorded). Some clones in this sample may be carry-over from other donors' samples. V is TRBV7-9 and J is TRBJ2-7; 7 bases are a match to TRBD1. DNA for the CDR3: TGTGCCAGCAGCCCGGACAGGCACTACGAGCAGTACTTC. Translated, it gives CASSPDRHYEQYF.